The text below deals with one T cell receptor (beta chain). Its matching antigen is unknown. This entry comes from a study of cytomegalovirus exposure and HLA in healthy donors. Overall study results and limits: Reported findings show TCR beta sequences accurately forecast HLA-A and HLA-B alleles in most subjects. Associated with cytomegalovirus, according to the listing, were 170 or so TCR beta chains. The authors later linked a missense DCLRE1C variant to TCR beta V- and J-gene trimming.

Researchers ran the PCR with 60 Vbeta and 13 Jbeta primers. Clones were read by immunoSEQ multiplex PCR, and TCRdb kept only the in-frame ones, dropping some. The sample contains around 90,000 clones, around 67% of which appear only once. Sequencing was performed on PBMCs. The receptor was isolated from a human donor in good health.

Here the CDR3 reads CASSLLQGTPEAFF. DNA for the CDR3: TGCGCCAGCAGCCTCTTACAGGGGACCCCTGAAGCTTTCTTT. This chain uses TRBV4-3 with TRBJ1-1, with 7 bases fitting TRBD1. This CDR3 has 14 residues. Unmatched junction bases numbered 8, after V lost 4 bases and J lost 6 bases. Germline values: CDR1 LGHNA, CDR2 YSLEER.